This T cell receptor beta chain stems from a study of T cells in Graves' hyperthyroidism and ophthalmopathy. Study-wide background: The authors collected peripheral blood at initial diagnosis, before any treatment.

This clonotype was detected ten times or more. The antigen is not known. RNA transcripts served as the template for amplifying TCR beta CDR3 regions. First-round RT-PCR of the TCR CDR3 relied on the HTBI primer set. TCRdb analysed the multiplex PCR reads with MiXCR anew, one entry per CDR3 protein. The data show 500,000 to 650,000 distinct CDR3 sequences, around 15% seen once. Broader study findings: It was a median around seven months before onset that the model predicted ophthalmopathy. Ophthalmopathy and stable hyperthyroidism were separated by a 13 V-J model.

PBMCs were obtained from over 8.5 ml fresh peripheral blood. Germline V gives CDR1 SNHLY, CDR2 FYNNEI. The V gene end was trimmed by 2 bases and the J gene end by 4 bases; junction bases not matched to a gene: 3. This CDR3 is 15 amino acids long. The clonotype comes from a woman aged 50 to 65 with Graves' ophthalmopathy. Input material: blood. This sequence joins TRBV2 and TRBJ1-5, with 9 nucleotides matching TRBD1. The CDR3 DNA follows: TGTGCCAGCAGTGAAAACAGGGGGCAGAATCAGCCCCAGCATTTT. Protein sequence: CASSENRGQNQPQHF.